This entry lists 32 T cell receptor beta chains sequenced from one sample in a study of blood T cell repertoires in COVID-19. Assay: immunoSEQ multiplex PCR; the TCRdb copy retains only in-frame clones and omits some. The sample shows approximately 150,000 clones, about 88% of them seen only once. Sequencing was done on a sample of peripheral blood. All receptors come from a man over 45 who had recovered from COVID-19.

V gene TRBV19 combines with J gene TRBJ1-2, with 8 positions matching TRBD1. Trimming removed 9 bases from V and 2 bases from J; junction bases left unmatched: 5. Germline V gives CDR1 LNHDA, CDR2 SQIVND (reference sequence). CDR3 length equals 13 residues. The CDR3 here is CASRPGGNYGYTF. Written as DNA, the CDR3 is TGTGCCAGCCGCCCAGGGGGCAACTATGGCTACACCTTC.

This clone was picked up one time. The chain couples TRBV15 to TRBJ1-5; 12 bases map to TRBD1. From germline, CDR1 is LNHNV and CDR2 YYDKDF (reference sequence). The CDR3 sequence is 16 residues long. After removal of 5 bases from V and 3 bases from J, the junction contained 5 bases not matched to a gene. The CDR3 here is CATSGDRGRDNQPQHF. For the CDR3, the DNA is TGTGCCACCAGCGGGGACAGGGGGCGAGACAATCAGCCCCAGCATTTT.

V usage is TRBV7-8 and J usage is TRBJ1-3; D ambiguous. The CDR3 runs to 14 residues. CDR1 is SGHVS, CDR2 FQNEAQ, per germline. Trimming removed 5 bases at V and 3 bases at J, with 11 bases between. The CDR3 protein is CASSPQAVGNTIYF. The CDR3 DNA reads TGTGCCAGCAGCCCTCAAGCGGTTGGAAACACCATATATTTT.

The chain combines TRBV7-3 with TRBJ2-7; 7 bases are shared with TRBD2. J gave up 0 bases and V 2 bases, and 4 bases lay outside the gene matches. The CDR3 covers 15 residues. The germline V gene has CDR1 SGHTA and CDR2 FQGTGA. The CDR3 is CASSLLAESSYEQYF. CDR3 coding DNA: TGTGCCAGCAGCTTACTAGCGGAGAGCTCCTACGAGCAGTACTTC.

The chain links TRBV5-4 to TRBJ1-2, with TRBD1 matching 7 bases. V was clipped by 4 bases and J by 2 bases; unmatched bases: 8. The CDR3 is 15 residues long. Germline CDR1 is SGHNT and CDR2 is YYREEE (reference sequence). DNA for the CDR3: TGTGCCAGCAGCCGTCCGGGACAGAAAAACTATGGCTACACCTTC. Translation gives CASSRPGQKNYGYTF.

This rearrangement joins TRBV11-2 to TRBJ2-2; possible D gene TRBD2, 5 bases. Germline CDR1 and CDR2: SGHAT and FQNNGV. CDR3 size: 13 residues. Between the trimmed V and J ends, which lost 5 bases and 6 bases, there was a span of 10 bases. The chain's CDR3 is CASSTTSPGELFF. For the CDR3, the DNA is TGTGCCAGCAGCACCACTAGTCCCGGGGAGCTGTTTTTT.

This chain joins TRBV12-3 or TRBV12-4 and TRBJ1-2, with no clear D. The V end lost 1 base, the J end lost 8 bases, and 11 bases lay between the germline ends. This CDR3 has 13 amino acids. DNA for the CDR3: TGTGCCAGCAGTTTAGTCGCCTGGAGAGGCTACACCTTC. Translation gives CASSLVAWRGYTF.

The chain links TRBV2 to TRBJ2-3, with a possible D match to TRBD2 (6 bases). The CDR3 totals 15 residues. V gave up 6 bases and J gave up 3 bases, with 16 bases separating them. The germline V gene has CDR1 SNHLY and CDR2 FYNNEI. The CDR3 DNA reads TGTGCCAGCAGGGACCCCGGGACTCTGACAGATACGCAGTATTTT. Its translation: CASRDPGTLTDTQYF.

This clone was recorded once. This chain links TRBV9 with TRBJ2-7; maybe TRBD1 (5 bases). Germline V gene sequence: CDR1 SGDLS, CDR2 YYNGEE. The CDR3 extends over 14 amino acids. Trimming took 0 bases from V and 4 from J, leaving 11 bases between them. CDR3 bases: TGTGCCAGCAGCGTAGCAGGGCTTGGTTACGAGCAGTACTTC. Translated: CASSVAGLGYEQYF.

The chain combines TRBV18 with TRBJ1-1; D gene uncertain. Germline assignment: CDR1 KGHSH and CDR2 LQKENI. This CDR3 comprises 15 residues. V lost 3 bases, J lost 0 bases, and 11 bases lay in between. Here the CDR3 reads CASSPIRTLNTEAFF. As DNA, the CDR3 is TGTGCCAGCTCACCCATCAGAACGTTGAACACTGAAGCTTTCTTT.

The chain links TRBV6-6 to TRBJ2-7; D may be TRBD2 (6 bases). The CDR3 is 15 amino acids. From germline, CDR1 is MNHNY and CDR2 SVGAGI (reference sequence). Trimming removed 6 bases from V and 0 bases from J, with 15 bases in between. CDR3 sequence (DNA): TGTGCCAGCAGGTCGTGGGACTTTAGCTCCTACGAGCAGTACTTC. Its protein is CASRSWDFSSYEQYF.

The chain is built from TRBV7-2 and TRBJ2-2, with D possibly matching TRBD1 (5 bases). The CDR3 length is 15 residues. The V end lost 4 bases, the J end lost 1 base, and 10 bases lay between the germline ends. In germline, CDR1 is SGHTA, CDR2 FQGNSA. The CDR3 region has the DNA TGTGCCAGCAGCTCCACCACAGGGAACACCGGGGAGCTGTTTTTT. This sequence encodes CASSSTTGNTGELFF.

For the CDR3, the DNA is TGTGCCAGCAGCGTAGGGGGCCGAGGCCCCCCCTATGGCTACACCTTC. Protein sequence: CASSVGGRGPPYGYTF. The rearrangement joins TRBV9 to TRBJ1-2; TRBD1 is a possible D gene (5 bases). Germline V gives CDR1 SGDLS, CDR2 YYNGEE. The CDR3 spans 16 residues. V shed 0 bases and J shed 4 bases, with 16 bases lying between them.

The rearrangement joins TRBV6-2 or TRBV6-3 to TRBJ2-7; 11 bases are a match to TRBD2. After removal of 5 bases from V and 2 bases from J, the junction contained 8 bases not matched to a gene. The germline V gene encodes CDR1 MNHEY and CDR2 SVGEGT. The CDR3 has 16 residues. CDR3 sequence reads: CASSNPGLAVPYEQYF. The CDR3 DNA sequence: TGTGCCAGCAGTAACCCGGGACTAGCGGTTCCCTACGAGCAGTACTTC.

The V and J genes are TRBV5-5 and TRBJ1-6; possible D gene TRBD1, 6 bases. V lost 0 bases to trimming and J lost 4 bases, with 8 bases between them. Germline assignment: CDR1 SGHKS and CDR2 YYEKEE (reference sequence). This CDR3 contains 15 residues. CDR3 bases: TGTGCCAGCAGCTTGGTACAGGGATATAATTCACCCCTCCACTTT. Translating it yields CASSLVQGYNSPLHF.

The V and J genes are TRBV11-3 and TRBJ2-2; TRBD2 matches at 8 bases. Germline CDR1 and CDR2: SGHNT and YENEEA. The CDR3 is 15 amino acids. Losses at the gene ends were 5 bases for V and 4 bases for J; bases not matched to a gene: 6. CDR3 region: CASSHSGVGTGELFF. DNA for the CDR3: TGTGCCAGCAGCCATAGCGGGGTTGGCACCGGGGAGCTGTTTTTT.

The V gene is TRBV15, the J gene TRBJ2-2; D might be TRBD1 (5 bases). This CDR3 contains 15 residues. V was clipped by 4 bases and J by 8 bases, with 17 bases between them. CDR1 is LNHNV and CDR2 is YYDKDF in the germline V gene (reference sequence). The DNA of the CDR3 is TGTGCCACCAGCATCAGAGACACAGGCGGAGGGGAGCTGTTTTTT. This encodes CATSIRDTGGGELFF.

This sequence joins TRBV2 and TRBJ2-3, with 10 nucleotides matching TRBD2. J gave up 0 bases and V 5 bases, and 2 bases lay outside the gene matches. Germline CDR1 and CDR2: SNHLY and FYNNEI. The CDR3 spans 15 residues. CDR3 nucleotide sequence: TGTGCCAGCAGTAGTAGCGGGGGGAGCACAGATACGCAGTATTTT. This translates into CASSSSGGSTDTQYF.

CDR3 bases: TGTGCCAGCAGCTACCCCGCTAGCGGGGCCTCCTACGAGCAGTACTTC. Its translation is CASSYPASGASYEQYF. The chain couples TRBV28 to TRBJ2-7; 9 bases match TRBD2. CDR3 length: 16 residues. J was trimmed by 0 bases and V by 6 bases; bases with no gene match: 9. Per germline, CDR1 MDHEN and CDR2 SYDVKM.

The chain is built from TRBV2 and TRBJ1-3; D unresolved. Germline V gene data show CDR1 as SNHLY and CDR2 as FYNNEI. This CDR3 spans 17 amino acids. V was cut by 4 bases and J by 0 bases, with 16 bases left in between. The CDR3: CASSALDFSRSGNTIYF. For the CDR3, the DNA is TGTGCCAGCAGTGCCTTGGACTTCTCCCGCTCTGGAAACACCATATATTTT.

V usage is TRBV11-3 and J usage is TRBJ1-6; perhaps TRBD1 as D (5 bases). Germline CDR1 and CDR2: SGHNT and YENEEA. This CDR3 has 15 residues. V lost 2 bases and J lost 7, with 12 bases in between. The CDR3, as DNA: TGTGCCAGCAGCTTATCGTCAGGGTTGAATTCACCCCTCCACTTT. Translated: CASSLSSGLNSPLHF.

The chain couples TRBV9 to TRBJ2-7; the match to TRBD1 covers 7 bases. V lost 2 bases to trimming and J lost 1 base; unmatched junction nucleotides: 3. Germline V CDR1 and CDR2: SGDLS, YYNGEE. The CDR3 length is 14 residues. CDR3: CASSVGQRSYEQYF. In DNA form, the CDR3 reads TGTGCCAGCAGCGTGGGACAGCGTTCCTACGAGCAGTACTTC.

The J gene is TRBJ1-3, the V gene TRBV10-3, with D perhaps matching TRBD1 (6 bases). The CDR3 has 15 residues. Trimming shortened V by 7 bases and J by 2 bases, and 15 bases separated the two germline ends. Germline-derived CDR1 and CDR2 are ENHRY and SYGVKD. CDR3 nucleotide sequence: TGTGCCATCACCAATGGACAGTGGACTGGAAACACCATATATTTT. Amino acids: CAITNGQWTGNTIYF.

This chain connects TRBV5-6 to TRBJ2-2; 10 bases fit TRBD2. This CDR3 has 17 residues. The J segment lost 4 bases and the V segment lost 0 bases, leaving 6 bases of the junction unmatched. Germline values: CDR1 SGHDT, CDR2 YYEEEE. The CDR3 region is CASSLEGSGRPTGELFF. In DNA, the CDR3 is TGTGCCAGCAGCTTGGAAGGTAGCGGGAGGCCCACCGGGGAGCTGTTTTTT.

The rearrangement links TRBV11-3 to TRBJ2-1; TRBD2 might be the D (5 bases). V was pared by 1 base and J by 0 bases, with 16 bases between. The germline gives CDR1 SGHNT, CDR2 YENEEA. CDR3 size: 18 residues. The CDR3 sequence: CASSLGILATSSYNEQFF. In nucleotides, the CDR3 is TGTGCCAGCAGCTTAGGGATCCTAGCTACGAGCTCCTACAATGAGCAGTTCTTC.

The chain recombines TRBV12-3 or TRBV12-4 with TRBJ1-2; D call uncertain. The V end was cut by 5 bases, the J end by 4 bases, with 11 bases between. CDR3 length: 13 residues. The CDR3 protein is CASSLKDSYGYTF. CDR3 in DNA: TGTGCCAGCAGTCTCAAAGATAGCTATGGCTACACCTTC.

The gene calls are TRBV11-1 and TRBJ2-1, with D unclear. Germline V gives CDR1 SGHAT, CDR2 FQDESV (reference sequence). Trimming took off 2 bases at V and 8 bases at J, with 7 bases between the two ends. The CDR3 consists of 12 residues. Here the CDR3 DNA reads TGTGCCAGCAGCTTACTTCGGGATGAGCAGTTCTTC. The encoded protein is CASSLLRDEQFF.

The chain couples TRBV6-2 or TRBV6-3 to TRBJ2-7; perhaps TRBD2 as D (6 bases). V lost 3 bases and J lost 5, with 17 bases in between. There are 15 residues in the CDR3. Germline V lookup: CDR1 MNHEY, CDR2 SVGEGT. DNA for the CDR3: TGTGCCAGCAGTTATATAGGCCAGGGAGGCGACGAGCAGTACTTC. Its protein product is CASSYIGQGGDEQYF.

The V gene is TRBV5-1, the J gene TRBJ2-3; 10 bases align to TRBD2. Germline loops: CDR1 SGHRS, CDR2 YFSETQ. The CDR3 length is 17 residues. With V trimmed by 0 bases and J by 3 bases, 7 bases remained unmatched. CDR3 region: CASSLVSSGGGTDTQYF. For the CDR3, the DNA is TGCGCCAGCAGCTTGGTTTCTAGCGGGGGAGGAACAGATACGCAGTATTTT.

The V and J genes are TRBV4-3 and TRBJ2-7, with 9 bases identical to TRBD1. CDR1 is LGHNA, CDR2 YSLEER, per germline. This CDR3 contains 15 residues. V dropped 2 bases and J dropped 3; count of bases not matched to a gene: 5. The CDR3 sequence is CASSQSPGQGYEQYF. The CDR3 DNA sequence: TGCGCCAGCAGCCAAAGCCCGGGACAGGGCTACGAGCAGTACTTC.

The chain uses TRBV5-6 and TRBJ1-3; possible D gene TRBD1, 6 bases. From germline, CDR1 is SGHDT and CDR2 YYEEEE. V shed 5 bases and J shed 4 bases, with 10 bases lying between them. The CDR3 consists of 13 residues. The chain's CDR3 is CASSRTEGNTIYF. The CDR3 DNA reads TGTGCCAGCAGTCGGACAGAAGGAAACACCATATATTTT.

The V and J genes are TRBV5-1 and TRBJ2-5; 9 nucleotides align to TRBD1. V shed 4 bases and J 4 bases; nucleotides not matched to a gene: 8. Looked up from germline, CDR1 is SGHRS and CDR2 is YFSETQ. The CDR3 spans 15 residues. This CDR3 is CASSRSGQGSETQYF. DNA for the CDR3: TGCGCCAGCAGCCGATCGGGACAGGGATCAGAGACCCAGTACTTC.